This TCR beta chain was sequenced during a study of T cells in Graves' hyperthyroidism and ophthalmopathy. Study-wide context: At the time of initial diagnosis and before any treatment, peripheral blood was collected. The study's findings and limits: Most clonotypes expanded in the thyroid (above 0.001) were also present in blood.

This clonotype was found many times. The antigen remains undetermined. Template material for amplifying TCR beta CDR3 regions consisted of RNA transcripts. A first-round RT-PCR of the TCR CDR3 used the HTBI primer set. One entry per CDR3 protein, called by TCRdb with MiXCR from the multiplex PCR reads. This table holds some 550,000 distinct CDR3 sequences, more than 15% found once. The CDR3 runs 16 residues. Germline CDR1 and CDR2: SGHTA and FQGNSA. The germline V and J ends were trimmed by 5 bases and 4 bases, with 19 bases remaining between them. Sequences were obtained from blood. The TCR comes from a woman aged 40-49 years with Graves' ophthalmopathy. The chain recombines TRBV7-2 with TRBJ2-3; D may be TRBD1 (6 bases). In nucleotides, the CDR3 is TGTGCCAGCAGCCCAAACAGGGATGGGGGAGCAGATACGCAGTATTTT. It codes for CASSPNRDGGADTQYF.